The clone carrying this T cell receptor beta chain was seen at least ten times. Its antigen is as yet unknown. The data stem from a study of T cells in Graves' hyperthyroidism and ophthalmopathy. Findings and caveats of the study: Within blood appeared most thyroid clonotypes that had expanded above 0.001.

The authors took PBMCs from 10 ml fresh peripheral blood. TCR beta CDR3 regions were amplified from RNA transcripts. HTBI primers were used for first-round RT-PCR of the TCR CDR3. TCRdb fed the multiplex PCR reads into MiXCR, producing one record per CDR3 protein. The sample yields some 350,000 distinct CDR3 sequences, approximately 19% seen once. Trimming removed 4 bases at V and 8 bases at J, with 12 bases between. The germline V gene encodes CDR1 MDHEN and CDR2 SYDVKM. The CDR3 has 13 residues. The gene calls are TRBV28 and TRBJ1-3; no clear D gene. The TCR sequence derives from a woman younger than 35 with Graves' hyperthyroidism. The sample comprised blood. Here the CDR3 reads CASSSMRKDTIYF. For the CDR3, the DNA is TGTGCCAGCAGTTCCATGCGAAAAGACACCATATATTTT.